These 10 T cell receptor beta chains were all obtained from the same sample, sequenced in a study of shared clonotypes between healthy human individuals. Naive CD8 populations comprised CD45RO-negative cells positively selected for CCR7, excluding terminally differentiated effector memory CD45RA+ cells. Clones were read by immunoSEQ multiplex PCR, and TCRdb kept only the in-frame ones, dropping some. The sample lists roughly 2.1 million clones, approximately 94% occurring once. Sequenced sample: naive CD8+ T cells from PBMCs. These receptors were obtained from a man younger than 30 in good health. Some clones in this sample may be carry-over from other donors' samples.

V gene TRBV5-8 combines with J gene TRBJ1-2; D is perhaps TRBD1 (6 bases). Germline V gene sequence: CDR1 SGHTS, CDR2 YDEGEE. With 3 bases removed from V and 2 bases from J, the gap between germline ends came to 23 bases. The CDR3 has 18 amino acids. CDR3 DNA: TGTGCCAGCAGCTCACCCGAATTCCGGGACACCCACAACTATGGCTACACCTTC. This encodes CASSSPEFRDTHNYGYTF.

The genes are TRBV13 and TRBJ2-5; TRBD2 aligns across 10 bases. The J segment lost 0 bases and the V segment lost 0 bases, leaving 7 bases of the junction unmatched. CDR1 is PRHDT and CDR2 is FYEKMQ in the germline V gene (reference sequence). This CDR3 contains 18 residues. The CDR3 DNA is TGTGCCAGCAGCTTAGGCGCGAGGACTAGCGGCTACCAAGAGACCCAGTACTTC. Its protein product is CASSLGARTSGYQETQYF.

Turning to this clone: Distinct nucleotide sequences in the sample also encode this CDR3. The chain carries TRBV30 and TRBJ2-7; D call uncertain. Per the germline V gene, CDR1 is GTSNPN and CDR2 is SVGIG (reference sequence). CDR3 length: 12 residues. The ends were cut back, 0 bases at V and 3 bases at J, with 6 bases in the middle. This chain's CDR3 is CAWSVGFYEQYF. The CDR3 nucleotides are TGTGCCTGGAGTGTAGGTTTCTACGAGCAGTACTTC. The variable domain in full, with the rest retrieved from reference TRBV30 and TRBJ2-7, is SQTIHQWPATLVQPVGSPLSLECTVEGTSNPNLYWYRQAAGRGLQLLFYSVGIGQISSEVPQNLSASRPQDRQFILSSKKLLLSDSGFYLCAWSVGFYEQYFGPGTRLTVT.

The chain couples TRBV6-1 to TRBJ1-5; TRBD1 aligns across 8 bases. Germline V gives CDR1 MNHNS, CDR2 SASEGT. This CDR3 spans 22 amino acids. J gave up 0 bases and V 1 base, and 20 bases lay outside the gene matches. CDR3 bases: TGTGCCAGCAGTGAAGGTCAATGGTCGACAGGGGAGCCCTTCTATAGCAATCAGCCCCAGCATTTT. Protein product: CASSEGQWSTGEPFYSNQPQHF.

The gene calls are TRBV9 and TRBJ2-1; TRBD1 matches 7 bases. The germline V gene encodes CDR1 SGDLS and CDR2 YYNGEE. V trimming: 0 bases; J trimming: 3 bases; junction bases outside the gene matches: 6. The CDR3 is 16 amino acids. In nucleotides, the CDR3 is TGTGCCAGCAGCGTAGGGGGACAGAAAAACTACAATGAGCAGTTCTTC. Amino acid sequence: CASSVGGQKNYNEQFF.

This clone was seen only once. The V gene is TRBV30, the J gene TRBJ2-1; tentative D call: TRBD2 (6 bases). CDR3 length: 13 amino acids. The germline V gene has CDR1 GTSNPN and CDR2 SVGIG (reference sequence). The germline V and J ends were trimmed by 2 bases and 7 bases, with 12 bases remaining between them. For the CDR3, the DNA is TGTGCCTGGAGTCCGGGAGTAGGGAATGAGCAGTTCTTC. Encoded protein: CAWSPGVGNEQFF.

This clone was found once. J is TRBJ2-5 and V is TRBV7-9; 8 nucleotides agree with TRBD1. The CDR3 runs to 13 residues. V dropped 4 bases and J dropped 5; count of bases not matched to a gene: 3. Germline V gene data show CDR1 as SEHNR and CDR2 as FQNEAQ (reference sequence). DNA for the CDR3: TGTGCCAGCAGCTGGGGACAGGACGAGACCCAGTACTTC. This gives the protein CASSWGQDETQYF.

V usage is TRBV27 and J usage is TRBJ2-2, with D tentatively TRBD2 (6 bases). The V end lost 8 bases, the J end lost 6 bases, and 13 bases lay between the germline ends. CDR1 MNHEY and CDR2 SMNVEV come from the germline V gene (reference sequence). The CDR3 loop spans 13 amino acids. The DNA of the CDR3 is TGTGCCAGCGGCCGGAGGGCCGCCGGGGAGCTGTTTTTT. It yields the protein CASGRRAAGELFF.

This rearrangement joins TRBV4-1 to TRBJ2-7, with no clear D. The CDR3 is 16 residues long. From germline, CDR1 is MGHRA and CDR2 YSYEKL. V was clipped by 1 base and J by 2 bases, with 15 bases between them. CDR3 region: CASSQVDTLITYEQYF. Here the CDR3 DNA reads TGCGCCAGCAGCCAAGTAGACACACTCATAACCTACGAGCAGTACTTC.

V gene TRBV28 combines with J gene TRBJ2-1; 7 bases map to TRBD1. Germline CDR1 is MDHEN and CDR2 is SYDVKM. The CDR3 is 15 residues long. J gave up 4 bases and V 6 bases, and 9 bases lay outside the gene matches. Here the CDR3 reads CASRLHDRVYNEQFF. The CDR3 coding sequence is TGTGCCAGCAGACTACACGACAGGGTGTACAATGAGCAGTTCTTC. The whole variable domain, remainder taken from reference TRBV28 and TRBJ2-1, is DVKVTQSSRYLVKRTGEKVFLECVQDMDHENMFWYRQDPGLGLRLIYFSYDVKMKEKGDIPEGYSVSREKKERFSLILESASTNQTSMYLCASRLHDRVYNEQFFGPGTRLTVL.